These 19 T cell receptor beta chains originate from one sample sequenced in a study of blood T cell repertoires in COVID-19. Profiled with immunoSEQ multiplex PCR; TCRdb holds only in-frame clones, not every one. Of 250,000 or so clones listed, 85% to 90% are singletons. The specimen sequenced was PBMCs or T cells enriched from blood (not recorded which). Every receptor here comes from a woman in her 30s with acute COVID-19.

The chain recombines TRBV5-1 with TRBJ2-7, with TRBD2 matching 7 bases. Germline loops: CDR1 SGHRS, CDR2 YFSETQ. V lost 2 bases and J lost 5; bases outside the gene matches: 7. This CDR3 is 14 amino acids long. CDR3 nucleotides: TGCGCCAGCAGCTTATCGCGGGAGAGTAACGAGCAGTACTTC. Translating it yields CASSLSRESNEQYF.

The table lists this clone with a few counts. V usage is TRBV5-6 and J usage is TRBJ1-1; TRBD1 agrees at 9 bases. This CDR3 is built from 15 residues. Germline V CDR1 and CDR2: SGHDT, YYEEEE. Trimming took 3 bases from V and 4 from J; bases not matched to a gene: 7. The CDR3: CASSSWATGGTEAFF. The CDR3 DNA is TGTGCCAGCAGCTCGTGGGCGACAGGGGGCACTGAAGCTTTCTTT.

V usage is TRBV28 and J usage is TRBJ2-1; D may be TRBD1 (6 bases). Deletions cut 11 bases from V and 6 bases from J, with 17 bases between. Germline-derived CDR1 and CDR2 are MDHEN and SYDVKM. This CDR3 is 13 amino acids long. This CDR3 reads CASGTGPPNEQFF. Written as DNA, the CDR3 is TGTGCCTCGGGAACAGGGCCGCCCAATGAGCAGTTCTTC.

This rearrangement joins TRBV6-5 to TRBJ1-4; 10 nucleotides match TRBD1. The germline V gene has CDR1 MNHEY and CDR2 SVGAGI. With V trimmed by 8 bases and J by 8 bases, 8 bases remained unmatched. The CDR3 sequence is 14 residues long. The CDR3 DNA reads as TGTGCCAGCCAGACAGGGGGCGATAACGAAAAACTGTTTTTT. Translated, it gives CASQTGGDNEKLFF.

V usage is TRBV3-1 (or the pseudogene TRBV3-2) and J usage is TRBJ2-3; D is perhaps TRBD1 (6 bases). CDR3 length: 15 residues. Between the trimmed V and J ends, which lost 4 bases and 2 bases, there was a span of 13 bases. Germline assignment: CDR1 LGHDT and CDR2 YNNKEL (reference sequence). CDR3 sequence: CASSPRQDFTDTQYF. CDR3 nucleotides: TGTGCCAGCAGCCCTCGACAGGATTTCACAGATACGCAGTATTTT.

This chain connects TRBV7-8 to TRBJ2-3; TRBD2 matches at 14 bases. V gave up 4 bases and J gave up 6 bases; unmatched junction bases: 15. CDR3 size: 19 residues. Germline CDR1 reads SGHVS; CDR2 reads FQNEAQ. DNA for the CDR3: TGTGCCAGCAGCTCCCCCCGTCCTGGGACTAGCGGGAGCATGGATACGCAGTATTTT. Residues: CASSSPRPGTSGSMDTQYF.

The chain has TRBV5-1 and TRBJ2-1; TRBD2 agrees at 7 bases. The germline V gene encodes CDR1 SGHRS and CDR2 YFSETQ. This CDR3 region has 13 residues. Trimming took 0 bases from V and 9 from J; bases not matched to a gene: 3. The CDR3 DNA is TGCGCCAGCAGCTTGGAGGCGGGAGTTGAGCAGTTCTTC. It is translated as CASSLEAGVEQFF. Combining the CDR3 with reference TRBV5-1 and TRBJ2-1 gives the whole variable domain KAGVTQTPRYLIKTRGQQVTLSCSPISGHRSVSWYQQTPGQGLQFLFEYFSETQRNKGNFPGRFSGRQFSNSRSEMNVSTLELGDSALYLCASSLEAGVEQFFGPGTRLTVL.

This chain uses TRBV3-1 (or the pseudogene TRBV3-2) with TRBJ1-6; D not certain. V shed 0 bases and J shed 0 bases, with 9 bases lying between them. The CDR3 length is 17 residues. Per germline, CDR1 LGHDT and CDR2 YNNKEL (reference sequence). This CDR3 reads CASSQDPRSSYNSPLHF. CDR3 sequence (DNA): TGTGCCAGCAGCCAAGATCCACGGAGCTCCTATAATTCACCCCTCCACTTT.

The rearrangement joins TRBV10-3 to TRBJ1-5; 7 positions match TRBD1. The CDR3 extends over 15 amino acids. In germline, CDR1 is ENHRY, CDR2 SYGVKD. The V segment lost 6 bases and the J segment 4 bases; nucleotides outside the gene matches: 9. CDR3 region: CAIRETGSPNQPQHF. As DNA, the CDR3 is TGTGCCATCAGGGAGACAGGGAGTCCAAATCAGCCCCAGCATTTT.

This clone was found once. The genes are TRBV15 and TRBJ2-6; D is possibly TRBD1 (5 bases). The CDR3 extends over 15 amino acids. The germline gives CDR1 LNHNV, CDR2 YYDKDF (reference sequence). The V end lost 4 bases, the J end lost 0 bases, and 7 bases lay between the germline ends. The chain's CDR3 is CATSKDNSGANVLTF. In DNA, the CDR3 is TGTGCCACCAGCAAGGACAACTCTGGGGCCAACGTCCTGACTTTC.

The rearrangement joins TRBV4-1 to TRBJ1-1; 8 bases line up with TRBD1. The CDR3 length is 14 residues. Germline V gene sequence: CDR1 MGHRA, CDR2 YSYEKL. The junction had 2 bases not matched to a gene; V was cut back by 1 base and J by 4 bases. The CDR3 protein is CASSQAGGLTEAFF. The CDR3 DNA reads TGCGCCAGCAGCCAAGCAGGGGGCCTCACTGAAGCTTTCTTT.

The chain combines TRBV7-8 with TRBJ1-1; weak D call: TRBD1 (5 bases). Trimming left V 2 bases short and J 0 bases short, with 10 bases between. The germline V gene has CDR1 SGHVS and CDR2 FQNEAQ. The CDR3 is made up of 15 amino acids. The CDR3 DNA sequence: TGTGCCAGCAGCTTACAGGGCCTCATGAACACTGAAGCTTTCTTT. It translates to CASSLQGLMNTEAFF.

This clone was seen a single time. This rearrangement joins TRBV18 to TRBJ2-1; 8 nucleotides agree with TRBD2. Germline V gene lookup returns CDR1 KGHSH and CDR2 LQKENI. After removal of 0 bases from V and 7 bases from J, the junction contained 14 bases not matched to a gene. CDR3 size: 18 residues. CDR3 in amino acids: CASSPPYGREGRGNEQFF. The CDR3 bases are TGTGCCAGCTCACCACCTTATGGCCGGGAGGGCCGCGGGAATGAGCAGTTCTTC.

J is TRBJ2-7 and V is TRBV3-1 (or the pseudogene TRBV3-2), with a weak D call TRBD1 (6 bases). V lost 3 bases, J lost 5 bases, and 11 bases lay in between. Germline assignment: CDR1 LGHDT and CDR2 YNNKEL (reference sequence). CDR3 length: 13 amino acids. CDR3 coding DNA: TGTGCCAGCAGCCAGGGACACCTTGACGAGCAGTACTTC. Its translation: CASSQGHLDEQYF.

V gene TRBV3-1 (or the pseudogene TRBV3-2) combines with J gene TRBJ1-2; a possible D gene is TRBD1 (6 bases). The CDR3 contains 14 residues. The V and J ends lost 0 bases and 7 bases respectively, with 12 bases between them. In germline, CDR1 is LGHDT, CDR2 YNNKEL (reference sequence). In DNA, the CDR3 is TGTGCCAGCAGCCAAGAAGACAGGTTGGGTGGCTACACCTTC. Residues: CASSQEDRLGGYTF.

This clone showed up just a few times. CDR3: CASSEQVAGNAEQFF. The CDR3 nucleotides are TGCGCCAGCAGTGAGCAGGTAGCGGGAAATGCTGAGCAGTTCTTC. The chain links TRBV10-1 to TRBJ2-1, with TRBD2 matching 8 bases. The CDR3 contains 15 residues. The J segment lost 9 bases and the V segment lost 2 bases, leaving 9 bases of the junction unmatched. Germline assignment: CDR1 WNHNN and CDR2 SYGVQD (reference sequence).

As for this clone: Distinct nucleotide sequences in the sample also encode this CDR3. V gene TRBV4-1 combines with J gene TRBJ2-7; tentatively, D is TRBD1 (5 bases). V gave up 1 base and J gave up 1 base, with 8 bases separating them. CDR1 is MGHRA and CDR2 is YSYEKL in the germline V gene. The length of the CDR3 is 14 residues. CDR3 protein: CASSQVAGSYEQYF. The CDR3 DNA is TGCGCCAGCAGCCAAGTTGCAGGGTCCTACGAGCAGTACTTC.

The V call is TRBV18, the J call TRBJ1-2, with TRBD1 matching 8 bases. Germline values: CDR1 KGHSH, CDR2 LQKENI. Germline trimming cut 3 bases from V and 6 bases from J; bases unmatched to any gene: 12. This CDR3 contains 16 residues. The CDR3 region is CASSPPRVTGGHGYTF. CDR3 nucleotide sequence: TGTGCCAGCTCACCTCCACGGGTAACAGGGGGACATGGCTACACCTTC.

The chain has TRBV11-3 and TRBJ2-1, with TRBD2 as a possible D gene (5 bases). Germline V gives CDR1 SGHNT, CDR2 YENEEA. V was shortened by 4 bases and J by 7 bases, with 14 bases between the two germline ends. This CDR3 has 14 residues. The CDR3 is CASSSKSGWNEQFF. CDR3 DNA sequence: TGTGCCAGCAGCTCGAAGTCGGGATGGAATGAGCAGTTCTTC. The full variable domain, rest sourced from reference TRBV11-3 and TRBJ2-1, is EAGVVQSPRYKIIEKKQPVAFWCNPISGHNTLYWYLQNLGQGPELLIRYENEEAVDDSQLPKDRFSAERLKGVDSTLKIQPAELGDSAVYLCASSSKSGWNEQFFGPGTRLTVL.